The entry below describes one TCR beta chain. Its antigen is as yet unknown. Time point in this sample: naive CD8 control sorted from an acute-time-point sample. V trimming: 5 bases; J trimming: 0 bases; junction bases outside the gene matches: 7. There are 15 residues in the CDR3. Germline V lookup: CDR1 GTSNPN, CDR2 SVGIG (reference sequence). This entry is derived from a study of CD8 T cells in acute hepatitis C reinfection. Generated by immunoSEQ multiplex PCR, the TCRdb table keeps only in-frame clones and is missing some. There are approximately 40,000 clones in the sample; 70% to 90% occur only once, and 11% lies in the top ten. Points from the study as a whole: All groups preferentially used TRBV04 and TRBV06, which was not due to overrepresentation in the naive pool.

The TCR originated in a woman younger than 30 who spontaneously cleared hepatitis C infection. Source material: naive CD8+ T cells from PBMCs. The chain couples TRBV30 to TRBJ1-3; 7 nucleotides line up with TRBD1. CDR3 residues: CAWATGERSGNTIYF. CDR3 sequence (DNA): TGTGCCTGGGCTACAGGGGAACGCTCTGGAAACACCATATATTTT. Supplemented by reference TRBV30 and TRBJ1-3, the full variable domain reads SQTIHQWPATLVQPVGSPLSLECTVEGTSNPNLYWYRQAAGRGLQLLFYSVGIGQISSEVPQNLSASRPQDRQFILSSKKLLLSDSGFYLCAWATGERSGNTIYFGEGSWLTVV.